This T cell receptor (beta chain) was observed in a study of identical twins. Overall study findings and caveats: Among out-of-frame alpha sequences shared by twins, low generation probability occurred in excess. Part of the zero-insertion signal could reflect confounding by invariant MAIT and iNKT cells.

Unmatched junction bases numbered 6, after V lost 0 bases and J lost 4 bases. CDR1 and CDR2 (germline): SQVTM, ANQGSEA. The CDR3 has 16 residues. This clonotype was detected ten times or more. Its antigen is unknown. TCRdb re-analysed the 5' RACE reads in MiXCR, keeping a single row per CDR3 protein. The data contain 250,000 or so distinct CDR3 sequences, about 8% of them seen just once; the ten biggest clones take up approximately 3%. The same data also contributed to another study, on yellow fever vaccine responses in identical twins.

Specimen: CD8+ T cells sorted from blood. The receptor comes from a woman under 30 in good health. The V and J genes are TRBV29-1 and TRBJ2-3; 11 bases align to TRBD1. The CDR3 loop is CSVEDQGTGGADTQYF. The CDR3 nucleotides read TGCAGCGTTGAAGATCAGGGGACAGGGGGGGCAGATACGCAGTATTTT.